This TCR beta chain was identified in a study of graft-versus-host responses after intestinal transplantation. Study-wide background: In this cohort, recipients had multivisceral, liver-intestinal, or isolated intestinal transplants. Every transplant recipient was induced with anti-thymocyte globulin, then maintained on tacrolimus and steroids for two to three years. Study-level points and caveats: The presence of high graft-versus-host to host-versus-graft clonal ratios in allografts characterized patients with graft-donor T cell macrochimerism. Peak levels of circulating GvH clones tracked with early post-transplant HvG declines.

Measured with immunoSEQ multiplex PCR; TCRdb has only the in-frame clones, and not every one. Of 96,000 or so clones listed, roughly 92% are singletons. This clone has more than one count but fewer than ten. What it binds is unknown. The V and J ends lost 3 bases and 0 bases respectively, with 6 bases between them. The CDR3 length is 13 residues. Germline loops: CDR1 MNHEY, CDR2 SMNVEV (reference sequence). The clonotype was recovered from a human donor who received an intestinal transplant. The sequenced sample was unstimulated CD4+ T cells sorted from spleen or lymph node cells, obtained before intestinal transplant. This chain joins TRBV27 and TRBJ2-7; D is unclear. The CDR3: CASSFSVSYEQYF. CDR3 sequence (DNA): TGTGCCAGCAGTTTCTCAGTCTCCTACGAGCAGTACTTC.